This T cell receptor beta chain was documented in a study of T cell repertoires in cytomegalovirus infection. Overall study context: Based on public TCR beta signatures, there were indications of CMV infection and of a matching HLA type. Study-wide results and caveats: Carriers of CMV plus the relevant HLA were identified by cumulative public TCR beta family frequency.

A single record per CDR3 protein comes from TCRdb applying MiXCR to the reads. The sample contains just under 300,000 distinct CDR3 sequences, 8% to 10% of which appear only once. V was pared by 2 bases and J by 3 bases, with 8 bases between. Germline V gene data show CDR1 as SGHDT and CDR2 as YYEEEE. This CDR3 region has 13 residues. In this sample, this clonotype turned up many times. Its antigen is still unknown. This sequence originates from a human donor in good health (CMV status not recorded). Some clones in this sample may be carry-over from other donors' samples. The rearrangement joins TRBV5-6 to TRBJ1-2; possibly TRBD1 for D (5 bases). The sequenced sample consisted of PBMCs. The DNA of the CDR3 is TGTGCCAGCAGCTTCCGGGGGGACTATGGCTACACCTTC. This encodes CASSFRGDYGYTF.